This T cell receptor beta chain was captured in a study of PD-1 blockade in classical Hodgkin lymphoma. Study-level results: Reports described newly diagnosed patients as having lower baseline TCR diversity than healthy donors. CD4+ TCR diversity, unlike CD8+, climbed significantly by C4D1.

On this clone: Antigen unknown.

The protocol was immunoSEQ multiplex PCR, while the TCRdb copy is restricted to in-frame clones and leaves out a portion. The table has 90,000 to 140,000 clones, roughly 90% seen once. The CDR3 consists of 16 residues. Germline assignment: CDR1 MNHEY and CDR2 SMNVEV (reference sequence). V dropped 5 bases and J dropped 2; count of bases not matched to a gene: 10. Sample time point: cycle 4 day 1 (C4D1), after six to seven weeks of nivolumab. There was relapse after autologous stem cell transplantation in every patient, and there was variation in brentuximab vedotin exposure. The source is a human donor with classical Hodgkin lymphoma. The chain couples TRBV27 to TRBJ1-2; 8 positions match TRBD1. The specimen comprised peripheral blood mononuclear cells (PBMCs), sampled before the fourth cycle of nivolumab. The CDR3 nucleotides are TGTGCCAGCAGTCCCCGACGGACAGGGTTCAACTATGGCTACACCTTC. This translates into CASSPRRTGFNYGYTF.